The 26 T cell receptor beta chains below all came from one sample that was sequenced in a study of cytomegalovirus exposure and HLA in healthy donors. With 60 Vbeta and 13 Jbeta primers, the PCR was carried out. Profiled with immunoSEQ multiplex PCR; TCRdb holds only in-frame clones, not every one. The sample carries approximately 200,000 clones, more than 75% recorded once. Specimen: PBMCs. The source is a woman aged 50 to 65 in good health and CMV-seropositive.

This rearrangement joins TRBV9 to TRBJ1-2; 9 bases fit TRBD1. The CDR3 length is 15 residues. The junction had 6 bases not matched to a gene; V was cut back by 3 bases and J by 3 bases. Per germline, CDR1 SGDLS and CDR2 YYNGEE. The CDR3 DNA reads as TGTGCCAGCAGCGCAGGGACAGGGAAGCACTATGGCTACACCTTC. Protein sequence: CASSAGTGKHYGYTF.

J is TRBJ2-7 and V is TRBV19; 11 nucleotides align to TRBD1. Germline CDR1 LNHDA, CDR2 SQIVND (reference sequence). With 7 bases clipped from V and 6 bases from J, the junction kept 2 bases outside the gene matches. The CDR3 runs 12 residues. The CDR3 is CASKGQGVEQYF. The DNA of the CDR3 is TGTGCCAGTAAGGGACAGGGGGTCGAGCAGTACTTC.

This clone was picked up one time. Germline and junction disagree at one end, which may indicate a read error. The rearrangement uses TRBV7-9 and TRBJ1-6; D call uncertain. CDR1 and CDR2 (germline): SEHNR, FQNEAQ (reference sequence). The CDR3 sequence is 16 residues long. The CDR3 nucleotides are TGTTCCAGCAGCCCACTCGGCCCTGCGGGAAATTCACCCCTCCACTTT. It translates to CSSSPLGPAGNSPLHF.

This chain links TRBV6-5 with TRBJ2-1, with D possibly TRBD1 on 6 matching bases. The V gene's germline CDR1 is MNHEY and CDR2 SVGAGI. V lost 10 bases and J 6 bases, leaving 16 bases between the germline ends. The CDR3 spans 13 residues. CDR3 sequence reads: CAIQGSSRNEQFF. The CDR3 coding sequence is TGTGCCATACAGGGTTCCTCTCGCAATGAGCAGTTCTTC.

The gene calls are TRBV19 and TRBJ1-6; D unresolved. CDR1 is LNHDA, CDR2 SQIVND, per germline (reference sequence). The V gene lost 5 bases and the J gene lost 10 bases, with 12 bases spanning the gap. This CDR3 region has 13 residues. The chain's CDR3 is CASSLSRNSPLHF. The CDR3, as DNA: TGTGCCAGTAGTCTTTCGCGGAACTCACCCCTCCACTTT.

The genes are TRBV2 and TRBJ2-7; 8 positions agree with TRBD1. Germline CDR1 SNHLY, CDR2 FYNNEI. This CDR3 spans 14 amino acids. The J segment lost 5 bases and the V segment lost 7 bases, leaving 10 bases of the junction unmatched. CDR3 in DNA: TGTGCCAGCACCCCGGGACAGGCGACGGACGAGCAGTACTTC. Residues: CASTPGQATDEQYF.

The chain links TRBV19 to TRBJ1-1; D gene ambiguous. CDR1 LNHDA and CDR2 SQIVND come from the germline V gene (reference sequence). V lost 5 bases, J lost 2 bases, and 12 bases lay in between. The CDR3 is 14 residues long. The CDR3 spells CASSDPGSNTEAFF. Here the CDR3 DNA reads TGTGCCAGTAGTGATCCAGGATCAAACACTGAAGCTTTCTTT.

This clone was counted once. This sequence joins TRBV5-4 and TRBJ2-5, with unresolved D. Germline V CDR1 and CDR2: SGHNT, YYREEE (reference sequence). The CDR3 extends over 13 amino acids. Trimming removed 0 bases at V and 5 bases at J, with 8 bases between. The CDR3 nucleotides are TGTGCCAGCAGCTTGGCCCTAGAGGAGACCCAGTACTTC. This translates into CASSLALEETQYF.

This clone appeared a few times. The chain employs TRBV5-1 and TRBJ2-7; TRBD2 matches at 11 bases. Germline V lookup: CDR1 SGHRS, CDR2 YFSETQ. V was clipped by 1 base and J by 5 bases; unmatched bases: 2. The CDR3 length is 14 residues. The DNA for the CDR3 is TGCGCCAGCAGCTTGACTAGCGGGAGCGACGAGCAGTACTTC. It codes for CASSLTSGSDEQYF. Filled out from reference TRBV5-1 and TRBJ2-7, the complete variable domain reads KAGVTQTPRYLIKTRGQQVTLSCSPISGHRSVSWYQQTPGQGLQFLFEYFSETQRNKGNFPGRFSGRQFSNSRSEMNVSTLELGDSALYLCASSLTSGSDEQYFGPGTRLTVT.

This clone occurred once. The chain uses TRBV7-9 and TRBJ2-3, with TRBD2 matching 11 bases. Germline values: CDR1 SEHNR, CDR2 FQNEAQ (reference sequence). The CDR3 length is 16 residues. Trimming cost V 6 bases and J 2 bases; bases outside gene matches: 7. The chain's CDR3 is CASSPLAGGSTDTQYF. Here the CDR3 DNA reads TGTGCCAGCAGTCCTCTAGCGGGGGGCTCCACAGATACGCAGTATTTT.

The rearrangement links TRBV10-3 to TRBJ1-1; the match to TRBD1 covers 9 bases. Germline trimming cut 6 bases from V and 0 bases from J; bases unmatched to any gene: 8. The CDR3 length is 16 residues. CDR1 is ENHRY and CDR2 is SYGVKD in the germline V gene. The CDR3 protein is CAISPGTGLVNTEAFF. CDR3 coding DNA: TGTGCCATCAGCCCCGGGACAGGGTTGGTGAACACTGAAGCTTTCTTT.

The CDR3 sequence: CASSPSTRIVYEQYF. DNA for the CDR3: TGTGCCAGCAGCCCGTCGACTAGAATCGTCTACGAGCAGTACTTC. The chain links TRBV5-4 to TRBJ2-7; a weak D match, TRBD2 (6 bases). Germline V gene sequence: CDR1 SGHNT, CDR2 YYREEE (reference sequence). V lost 4 bases and J 3 bases, leaving 17 bases between the germline ends. This CDR3 is 15 amino acids long.

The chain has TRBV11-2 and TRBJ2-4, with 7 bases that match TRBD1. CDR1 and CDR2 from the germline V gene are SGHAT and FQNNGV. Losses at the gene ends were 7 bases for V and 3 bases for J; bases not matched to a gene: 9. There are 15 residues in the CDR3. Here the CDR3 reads CASKKGAWGKNIQYF. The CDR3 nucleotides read TGTGCCAGCAAAAAGGGGGCGTGGGGCAAAAACATTCAGTACTTC.

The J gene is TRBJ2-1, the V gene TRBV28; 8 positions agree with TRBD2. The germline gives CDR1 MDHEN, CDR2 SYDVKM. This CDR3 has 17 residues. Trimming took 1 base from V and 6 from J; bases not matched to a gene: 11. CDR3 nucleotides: TGTGCCAGCAGTTTATTGGTGGGACTAGGCGGACTCAATGAGCAGTTCTTC. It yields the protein CASSLLVGLGGLNEQFF.

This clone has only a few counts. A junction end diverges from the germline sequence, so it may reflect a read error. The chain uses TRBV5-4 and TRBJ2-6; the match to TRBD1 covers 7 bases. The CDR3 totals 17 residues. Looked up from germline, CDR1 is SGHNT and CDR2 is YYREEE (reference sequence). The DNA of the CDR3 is TGTGCCAGCAGCTTGCGGGACAGCCCTACTGGGGCCAACGGCCTGACTTTC. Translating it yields CASSLRDSPTGANGLTF.

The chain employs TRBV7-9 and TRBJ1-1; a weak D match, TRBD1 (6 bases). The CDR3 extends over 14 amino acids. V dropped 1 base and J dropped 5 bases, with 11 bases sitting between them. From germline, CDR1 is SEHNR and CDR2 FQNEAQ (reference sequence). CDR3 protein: CASSLGGQGTEAFF. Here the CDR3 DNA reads TGTGCCAGCAGCTTAGGAGGGCAGGGGACTGAAGCTTTCTTT.

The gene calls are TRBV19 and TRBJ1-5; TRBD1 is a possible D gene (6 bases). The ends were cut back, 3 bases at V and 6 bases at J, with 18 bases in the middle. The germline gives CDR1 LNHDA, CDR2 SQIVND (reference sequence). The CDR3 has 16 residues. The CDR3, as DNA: TGTGCCAGTAGTATTCAAGCCGGGGGGCCGGGTCAGCCCCAGCATTTT. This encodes CASSIQAGGPGQPQHF. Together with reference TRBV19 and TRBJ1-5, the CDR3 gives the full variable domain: DGGITQSPKYLFRKEGQNVTLSCEQNLNHDAMYWYRQDPGQGLRLIYYSQIVNDFQKGDIAEGYSVSREKKESFPLTVTSAQKNPTAFYLCASSIQAGGPGQPQHFGDGTRLSIL.

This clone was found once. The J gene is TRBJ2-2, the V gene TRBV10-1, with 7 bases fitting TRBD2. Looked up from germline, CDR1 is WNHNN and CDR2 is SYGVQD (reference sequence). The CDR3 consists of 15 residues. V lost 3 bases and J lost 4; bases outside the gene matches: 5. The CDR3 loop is CASSDLGEGTGELFF. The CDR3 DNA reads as TGCGCCAGCAGTGACTTAGGGGAGGGCACCGGGGAGCTGTTTTTT.

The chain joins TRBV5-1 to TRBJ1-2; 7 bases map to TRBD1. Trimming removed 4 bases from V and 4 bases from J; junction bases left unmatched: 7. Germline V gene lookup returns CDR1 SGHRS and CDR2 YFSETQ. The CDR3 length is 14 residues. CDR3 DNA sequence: TGCGCCAGCAGCCCGGGAGGGGGCAGCTATGGCTACACCTTC. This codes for CASSPGGGSYGYTF. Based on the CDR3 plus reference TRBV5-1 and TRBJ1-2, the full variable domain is KAGVTQTPRYLIKTRGQQVTLSCSPISGHRSVSWYQQTPGQGLQFLFEYFSETQRNKGNFPGRFSGRQFSNSRSEMNVSTLELGDSALYLCASSPGGGSYGYTFGSGTRLTVV.

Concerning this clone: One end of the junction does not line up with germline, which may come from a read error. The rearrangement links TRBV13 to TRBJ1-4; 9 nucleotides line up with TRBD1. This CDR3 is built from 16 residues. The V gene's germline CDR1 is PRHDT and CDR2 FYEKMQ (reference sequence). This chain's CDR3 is CASTLRQGGRNEKLFF. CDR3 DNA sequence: TGTGCCAGCACCTTAAGACAGGGGGGCCGGAATGAAAAACTGTTTTTT.

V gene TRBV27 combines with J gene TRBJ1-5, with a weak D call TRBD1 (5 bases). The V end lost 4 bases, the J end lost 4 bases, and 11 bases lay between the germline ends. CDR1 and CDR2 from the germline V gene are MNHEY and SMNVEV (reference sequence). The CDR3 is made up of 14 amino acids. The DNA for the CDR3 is TGTGCCAGCAGTTCGGGACTTGGGAATCAGCCCCAGCATTTT. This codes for CASSSGLGNQPQHF.

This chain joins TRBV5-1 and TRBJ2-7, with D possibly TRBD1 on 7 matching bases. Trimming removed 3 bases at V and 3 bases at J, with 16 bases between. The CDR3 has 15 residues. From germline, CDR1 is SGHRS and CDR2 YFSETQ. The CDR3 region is CASSSWTGGGYEQYF. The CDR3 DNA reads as TGCGCCAGCAGCTCCTGGACAGGAGGGGGCTACGAGCAGTACTTC. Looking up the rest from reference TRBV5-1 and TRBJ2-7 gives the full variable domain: KAGVTQTPRYLIKTRGQQVTLSCSPISGHRSVSWYQQTPGQGLQFLFEYFSETQRNKGNFPGRFSGRQFSNSRSEMNVSTLELGDSALYLCASSSWTGGGYEQYFGPGTRLTVT.

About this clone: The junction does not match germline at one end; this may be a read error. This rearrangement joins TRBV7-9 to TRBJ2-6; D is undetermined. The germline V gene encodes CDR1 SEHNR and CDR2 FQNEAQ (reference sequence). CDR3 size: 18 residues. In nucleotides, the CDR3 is TGTTCCAGCAGCTTGGGCCTCGGCATTGGATCTGGGGCCAACGTCCTGACTTTC. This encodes CSSSLGLGIGSGANVLTF.

CDR3 region: CASSLVGQANEKLFF. CDR3 bases: TGCGCCAGCAGCTTGGTGGGACAGGCTAATGAAAAACTGTTTTTT. This chain uses TRBV5-1 with TRBJ1-4; the match to TRBD1 covers 8 bases. Germline lookup yields CDR1 SGHRS and CDR2 YFSETQ. With 0 bases clipped from V and 3 bases from J, the junction kept 1 base outside the gene matches. The CDR3 has 15 residues.

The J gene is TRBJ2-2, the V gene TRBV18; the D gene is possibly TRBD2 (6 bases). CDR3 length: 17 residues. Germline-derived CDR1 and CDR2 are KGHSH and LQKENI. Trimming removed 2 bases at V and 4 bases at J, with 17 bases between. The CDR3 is CASSPIGPGSTTGELFF. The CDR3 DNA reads TGTGCCAGCTCACCAATAGGTCCCGGGAGTACCACCGGGGAGCTGTTTTTT.

The CDR3 spells CASHRGPLTEAFF. The CDR3 coding sequence is TGTGCCAGCCACCGCGGGCCTCTCACTGAAGCTTTCTTT. The chain is built from TRBV6-5 and TRBJ1-1, with D unresolved. This CDR3 spans 13 amino acids. CDR1 MNHEY and CDR2 SVGAGI come from the germline V gene. Trimming shortened V by 8 bases and J by 4 bases, and 14 bases separated the two germline ends.